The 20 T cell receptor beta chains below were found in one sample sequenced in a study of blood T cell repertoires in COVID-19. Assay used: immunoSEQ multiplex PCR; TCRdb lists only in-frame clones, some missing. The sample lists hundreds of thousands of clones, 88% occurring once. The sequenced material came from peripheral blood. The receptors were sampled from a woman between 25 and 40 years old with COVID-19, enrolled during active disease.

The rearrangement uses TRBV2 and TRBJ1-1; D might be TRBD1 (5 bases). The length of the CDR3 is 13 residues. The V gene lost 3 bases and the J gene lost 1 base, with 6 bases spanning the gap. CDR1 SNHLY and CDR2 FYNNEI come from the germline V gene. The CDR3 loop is CASSEDKNTEAFF. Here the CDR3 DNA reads TGTGCCAGCAGTGAGGACAAGAACACTGAAGCTTTCTTT.

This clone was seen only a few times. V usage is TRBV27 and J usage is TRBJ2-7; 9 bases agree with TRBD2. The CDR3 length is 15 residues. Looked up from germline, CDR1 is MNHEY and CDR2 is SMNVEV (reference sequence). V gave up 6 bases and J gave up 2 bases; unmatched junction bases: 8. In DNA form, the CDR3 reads TGTGCCAGCAGGCAACTAGCGGGTATACCCTACGAGCAGTACTTC. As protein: CASRQLAGIPYEQYF.

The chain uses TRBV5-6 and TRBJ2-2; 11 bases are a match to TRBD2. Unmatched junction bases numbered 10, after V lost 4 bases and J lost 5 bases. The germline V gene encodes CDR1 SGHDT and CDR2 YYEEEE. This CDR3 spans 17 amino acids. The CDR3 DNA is TGTGCCAGCAGCCTGCTACTAGCGGGAGCGGAGACCGGGGAGCTGTTTTTT. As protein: CASSLLLAGAETGELFF.

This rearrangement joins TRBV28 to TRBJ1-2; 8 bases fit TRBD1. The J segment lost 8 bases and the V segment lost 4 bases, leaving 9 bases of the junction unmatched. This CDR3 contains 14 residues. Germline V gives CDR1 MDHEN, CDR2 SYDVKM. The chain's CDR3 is CASSSQGQGGGYTF. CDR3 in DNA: TGTGCCAGCAGTTCCCAAGGACAGGGCGGCGGCTACACCTTC.

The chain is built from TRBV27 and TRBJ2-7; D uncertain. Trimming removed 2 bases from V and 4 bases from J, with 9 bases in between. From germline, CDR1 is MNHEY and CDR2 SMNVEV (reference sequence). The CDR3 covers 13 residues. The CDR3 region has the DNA TGTGCCAGCAGTTTAGTCCCGGGTTACGAGCAGTACTTC. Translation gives CASSLVPGYEQYF.

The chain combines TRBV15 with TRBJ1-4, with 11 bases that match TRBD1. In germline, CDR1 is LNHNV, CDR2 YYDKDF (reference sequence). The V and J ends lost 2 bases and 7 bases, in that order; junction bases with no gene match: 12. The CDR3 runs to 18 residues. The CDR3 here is CATSRQRGTGGFGEKLFF. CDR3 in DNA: TGTGCCACCAGCAGACAAAGGGGGACAGGGGGATTTGGTGAAAAACTGTTTTTT.

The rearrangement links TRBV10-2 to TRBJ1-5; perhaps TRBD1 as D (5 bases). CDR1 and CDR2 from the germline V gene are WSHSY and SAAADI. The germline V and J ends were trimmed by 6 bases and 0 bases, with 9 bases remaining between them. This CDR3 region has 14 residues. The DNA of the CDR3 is TGCGCCAGCAGGGACACGGATAGCAATCAGCCCCAGCATTTT. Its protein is CASRDTDSNQPQHF.

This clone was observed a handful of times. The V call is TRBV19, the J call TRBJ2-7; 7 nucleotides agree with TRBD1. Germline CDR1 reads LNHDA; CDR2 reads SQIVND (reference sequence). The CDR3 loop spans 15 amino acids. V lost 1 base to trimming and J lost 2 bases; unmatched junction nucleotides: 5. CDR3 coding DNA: TGTGCCAGTAGTATAGCCGGACAGGCGCCCTACGAGCAGTACTTC. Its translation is CASSIAGQAPYEQYF.

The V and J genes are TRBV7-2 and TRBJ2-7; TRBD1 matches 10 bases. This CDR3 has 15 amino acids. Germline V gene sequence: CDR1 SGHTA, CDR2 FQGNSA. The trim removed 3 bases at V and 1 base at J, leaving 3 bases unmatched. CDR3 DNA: TGTGCCAGCAGCTTTAGGACAGGGGGGTCCTACGAGCAGTACTTC. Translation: CASSFRTGGSYEQYF.

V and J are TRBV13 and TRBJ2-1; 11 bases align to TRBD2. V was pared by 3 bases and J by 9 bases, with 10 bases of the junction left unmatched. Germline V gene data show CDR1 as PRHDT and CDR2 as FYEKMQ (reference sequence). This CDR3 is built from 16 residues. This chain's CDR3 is CASSFTSGSKFVEQFF. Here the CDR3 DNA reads TGTGCCAGCAGCTTCACTAGCGGGAGTAAGTTCGTTGAGCAGTTCTTC.

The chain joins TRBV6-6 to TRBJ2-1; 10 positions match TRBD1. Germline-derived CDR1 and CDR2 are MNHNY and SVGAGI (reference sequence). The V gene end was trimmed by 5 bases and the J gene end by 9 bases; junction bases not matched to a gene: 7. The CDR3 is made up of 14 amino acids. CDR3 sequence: CASSGDRGRSEQFF. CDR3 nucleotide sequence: TGTGCCAGCAGTGGCGACAGGGGGCGCTCTGAGCAGTTCTTC.

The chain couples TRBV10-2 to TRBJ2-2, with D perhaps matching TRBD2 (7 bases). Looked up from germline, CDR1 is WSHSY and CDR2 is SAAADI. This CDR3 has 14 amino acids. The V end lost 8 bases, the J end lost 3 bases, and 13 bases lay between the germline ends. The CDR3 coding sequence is TGCGCCAGCTGGGGGGGGGCGGACACCGGGGAGCTGTTTTTT. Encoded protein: CASWGGADTGELFF.

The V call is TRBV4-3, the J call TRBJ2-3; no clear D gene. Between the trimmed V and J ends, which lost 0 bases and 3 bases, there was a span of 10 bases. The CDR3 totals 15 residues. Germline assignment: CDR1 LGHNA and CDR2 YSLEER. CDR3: CASSQDLLRTDTQYF. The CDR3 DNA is TGCGCCAGCAGCCAAGATTTGCTTCGGACAGATACGCAGTATTTT.

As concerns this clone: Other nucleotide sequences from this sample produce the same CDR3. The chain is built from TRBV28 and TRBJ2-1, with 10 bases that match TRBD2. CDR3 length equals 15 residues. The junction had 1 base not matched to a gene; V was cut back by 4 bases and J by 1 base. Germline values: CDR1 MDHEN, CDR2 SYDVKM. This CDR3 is CASSSSGRSYNEQFF. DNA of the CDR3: TGTGCCAGCAGTTCTAGCGGGAGATCCTACAATGAGCAGTTCTTC.

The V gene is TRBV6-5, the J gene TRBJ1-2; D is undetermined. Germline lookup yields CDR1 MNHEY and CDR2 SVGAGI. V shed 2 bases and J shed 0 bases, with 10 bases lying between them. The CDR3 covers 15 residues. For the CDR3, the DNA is TGTGCCAGCAGTTACGTTCCGAGAGCTAACTATGGCTACACCTTC. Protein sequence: CASSYVPRANYGYTF.

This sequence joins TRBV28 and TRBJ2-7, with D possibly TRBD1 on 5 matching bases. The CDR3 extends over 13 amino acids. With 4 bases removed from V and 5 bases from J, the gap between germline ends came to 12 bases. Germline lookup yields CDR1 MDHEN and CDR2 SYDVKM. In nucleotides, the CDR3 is TGTGCCAGCAGTTGGCCAGGGAAAGACGAGCAGTACTTC. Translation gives CASSWPGKDEQYF. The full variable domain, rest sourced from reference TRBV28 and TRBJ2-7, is DVKVTQSSRYLVKRTGEKVFLECVQDMDHENMFWYRQDPGLGLRLIYFSYDVKMKEKGDIPEGYSVSREKKERFSLILESASTNQTSMYLCASSWPGKDEQYFGPGTRLTVT.

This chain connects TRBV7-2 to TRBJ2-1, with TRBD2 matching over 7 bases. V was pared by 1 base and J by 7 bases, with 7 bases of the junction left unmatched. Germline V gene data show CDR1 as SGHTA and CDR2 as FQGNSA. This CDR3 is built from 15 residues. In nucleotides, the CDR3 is TGTGCCAGCAGCTTAGATAGGGGACTACAAAATGAGCAGTTCTTC. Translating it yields CASSLDRGLQNEQFF.

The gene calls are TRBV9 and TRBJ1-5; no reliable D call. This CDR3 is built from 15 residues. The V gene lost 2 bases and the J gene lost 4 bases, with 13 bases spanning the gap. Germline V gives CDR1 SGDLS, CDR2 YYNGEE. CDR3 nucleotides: TGTGCCAGCAGCGTTGACGGTATGAGGAATCAGCCCCAGCATTTT. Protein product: CASSVDGMRNQPQHF.

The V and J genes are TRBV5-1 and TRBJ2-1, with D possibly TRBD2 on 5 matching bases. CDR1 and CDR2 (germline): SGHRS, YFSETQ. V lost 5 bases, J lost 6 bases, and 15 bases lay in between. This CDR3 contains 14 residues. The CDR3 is CASSGVRAGNEQFF. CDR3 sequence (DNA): TGCGCCAGCAGTGGGGTGCGGGCAGGCAATGAGCAGTTCTTC. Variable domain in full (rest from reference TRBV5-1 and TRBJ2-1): KAGVTQTPRYLIKTRGQQVTLSCSPISGHRSVSWYQQTPGQGLQFLFEYFSETQRNKGNFPGRFSGRQFSNSRSEMNVSTLELGDSALYLCASSGVRAGNEQFFGPGTRLTVL.

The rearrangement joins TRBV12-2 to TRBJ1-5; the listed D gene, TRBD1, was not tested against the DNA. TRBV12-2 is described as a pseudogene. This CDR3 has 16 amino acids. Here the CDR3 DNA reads TGTGCAAGTCGCTTCGTAGACAGGTGGGGCAATCAGCCCCAGCATTTT. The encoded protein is CASRFVDRWGNQPQHF.